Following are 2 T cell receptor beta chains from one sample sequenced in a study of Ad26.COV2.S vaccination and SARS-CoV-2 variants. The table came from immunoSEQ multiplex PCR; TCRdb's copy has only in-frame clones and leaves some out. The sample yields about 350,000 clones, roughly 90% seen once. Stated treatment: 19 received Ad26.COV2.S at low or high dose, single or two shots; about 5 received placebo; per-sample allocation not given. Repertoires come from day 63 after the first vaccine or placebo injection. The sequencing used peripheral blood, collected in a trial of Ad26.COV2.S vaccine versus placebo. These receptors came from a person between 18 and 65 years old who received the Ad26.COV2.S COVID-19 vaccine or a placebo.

CDR3: CASSLVESSYNSPLHF. DNA of the CDR3: TGCGCCAGCAGCTTGGTAGAGAGCTCCTATAATTCACCCCTCCACTTT. The chain carries TRBV5-1 and TRBJ1-6; D is undetermined. The CDR3 has 16 residues. Trimming removed 0 bases from V and 0 bases from J, with 7 bases in between. Germline CDR1 and CDR2: SGHRS and YFSETQ.

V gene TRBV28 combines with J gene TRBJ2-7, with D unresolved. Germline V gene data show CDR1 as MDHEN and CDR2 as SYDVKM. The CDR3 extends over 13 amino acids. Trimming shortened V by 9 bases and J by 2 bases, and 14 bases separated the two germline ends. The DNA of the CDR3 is TGTGCCAGTACCCTACAGAGAACCTACGAGCAGTACTTC. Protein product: CASTLQRTYEQYF.